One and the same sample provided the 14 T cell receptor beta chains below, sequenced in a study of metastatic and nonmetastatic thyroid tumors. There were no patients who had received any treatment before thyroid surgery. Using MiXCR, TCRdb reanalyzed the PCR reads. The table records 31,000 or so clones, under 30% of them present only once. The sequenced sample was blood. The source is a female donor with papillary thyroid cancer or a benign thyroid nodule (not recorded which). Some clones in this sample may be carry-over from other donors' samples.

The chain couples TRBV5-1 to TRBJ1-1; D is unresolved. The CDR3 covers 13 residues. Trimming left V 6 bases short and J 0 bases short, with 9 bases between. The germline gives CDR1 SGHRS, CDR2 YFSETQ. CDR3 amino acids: CASTEFMNTEAFF. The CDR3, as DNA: TGCGCCAGCACTGAATTTATGAACACTGAAGCTTTCTTT.

CDR3 residues: CASSPAIVNTEAFF. The CDR3 coding sequence is TGTGCCAGTAGTCCCGCCATCGTGAACACTGAAGCTTTCTTT. V is TRBV19 and J is TRBJ1-1; no clear D gene. Trimming took off 5 bases at V and 0 bases at J, with 10 bases between the two ends. The CDR3 length is 14 residues. The V gene's germline CDR1 is LNHDA and CDR2 SQIVND (reference sequence).

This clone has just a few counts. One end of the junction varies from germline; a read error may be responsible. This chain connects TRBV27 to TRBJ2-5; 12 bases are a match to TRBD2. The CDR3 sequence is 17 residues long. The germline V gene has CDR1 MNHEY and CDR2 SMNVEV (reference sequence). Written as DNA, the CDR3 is TGTGCCAGCAGTATACTAGCGGGGGGCTATTCGAAAGAAACCCAGTACTTC. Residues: CASSILAGGYSKETQYF.

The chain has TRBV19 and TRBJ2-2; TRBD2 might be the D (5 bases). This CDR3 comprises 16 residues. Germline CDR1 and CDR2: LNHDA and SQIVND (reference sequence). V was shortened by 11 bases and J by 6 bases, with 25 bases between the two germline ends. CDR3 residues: CASSPGMVLRAGELFF. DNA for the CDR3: TGTGCCTCCTCTCCGGGCATGGTGTTGAGGGCCGGGGAGCTGTTTTTT.

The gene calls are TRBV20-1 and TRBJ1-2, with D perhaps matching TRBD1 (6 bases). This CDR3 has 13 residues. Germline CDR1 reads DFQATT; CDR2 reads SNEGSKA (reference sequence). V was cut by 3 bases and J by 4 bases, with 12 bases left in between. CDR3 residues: CSASVTGRYGYTF. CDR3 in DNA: TGCAGTGCTAGCGTGACAGGTCGCTATGGCTACACCTTC.

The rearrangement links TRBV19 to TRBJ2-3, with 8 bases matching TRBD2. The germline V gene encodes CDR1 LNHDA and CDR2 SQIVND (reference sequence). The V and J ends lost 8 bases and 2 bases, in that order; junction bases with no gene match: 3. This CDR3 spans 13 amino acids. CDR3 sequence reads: CASQRELTDTQYF. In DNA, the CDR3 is TGTGCCAGTCAGCGGGAGCTCACAGATACGCAGTATTTT.

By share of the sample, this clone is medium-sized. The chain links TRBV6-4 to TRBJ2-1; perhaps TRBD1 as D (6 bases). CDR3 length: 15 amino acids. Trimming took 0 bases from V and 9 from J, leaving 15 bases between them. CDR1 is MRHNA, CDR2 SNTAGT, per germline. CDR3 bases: TGTGCCAGCAGTGACTCGACACAGGGTTCGACTGAGCAGTTCTTC. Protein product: CASSDSTQGSTEQFF.

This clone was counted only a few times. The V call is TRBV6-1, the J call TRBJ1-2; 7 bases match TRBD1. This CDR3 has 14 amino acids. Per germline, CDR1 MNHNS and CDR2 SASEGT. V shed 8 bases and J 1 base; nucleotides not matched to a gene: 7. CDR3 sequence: CASGTGVDNYGYTF. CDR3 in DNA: TGTGCCAGCGGAACAGGGGTAGATAACTATGGCTACACCTTC.

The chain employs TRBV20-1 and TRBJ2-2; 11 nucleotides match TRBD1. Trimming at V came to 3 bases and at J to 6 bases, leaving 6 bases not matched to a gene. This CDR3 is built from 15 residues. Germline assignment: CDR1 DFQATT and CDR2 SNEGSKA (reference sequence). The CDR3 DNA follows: TGCAGTGCTAGTGGGAGGGGACAGGGGGCCGGGGAGCTGTTTTTT. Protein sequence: CSASGRGQGAGELFF.

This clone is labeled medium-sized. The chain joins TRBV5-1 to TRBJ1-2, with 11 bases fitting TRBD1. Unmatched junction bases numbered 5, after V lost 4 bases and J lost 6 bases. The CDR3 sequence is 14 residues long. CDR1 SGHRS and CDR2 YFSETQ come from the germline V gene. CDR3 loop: CASSGQGAADGYTF. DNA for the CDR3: TGCGCCAGCAGCGGACAGGGGGCGGCAGATGGCTACACCTTC.

The CDR3 is CSATNGTANYGYTF. DNA of the CDR3: TGCAGCGCCACGAATGGGACAGCTAACTATGGCTACACCTTC. The genes are TRBV29-1 and TRBJ1-2, with TRBD1 identical over 7 bases. The CDR3 loop spans 14 amino acids. Germline V gene data show CDR1 as SQVTM and CDR2 as ANQGSEA. After removal of 7 bases from V and 0 bases from J, the junction contained 8 bases not matched to a gene.

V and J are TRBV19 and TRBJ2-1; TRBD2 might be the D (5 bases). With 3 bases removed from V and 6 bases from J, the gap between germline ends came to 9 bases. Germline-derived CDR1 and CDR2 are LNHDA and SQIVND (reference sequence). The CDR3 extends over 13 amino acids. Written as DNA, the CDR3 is TGTGCCAGTAGTATCAATGGACTCAATGAGCAGTTCTTC. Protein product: CASSINGLNEQFF.

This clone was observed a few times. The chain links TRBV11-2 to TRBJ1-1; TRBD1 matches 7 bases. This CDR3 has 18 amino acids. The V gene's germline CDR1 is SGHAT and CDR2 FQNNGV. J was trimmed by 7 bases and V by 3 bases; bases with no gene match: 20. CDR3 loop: CASSLNARGAMARGEAFF. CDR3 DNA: TGTGCCAGCAGCTTGAACGCCAGGGGGGCGATGGCGAGAGGTGAAGCTTTCTTT.

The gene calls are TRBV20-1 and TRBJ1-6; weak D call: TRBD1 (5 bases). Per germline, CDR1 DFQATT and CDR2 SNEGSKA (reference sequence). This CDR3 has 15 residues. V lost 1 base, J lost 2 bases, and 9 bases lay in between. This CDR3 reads CSARATGPYNSPLHF. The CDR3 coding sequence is TGCAGTGCTAGAGCGACGGGGCCCTATAATTCACCCCTCCACTTT.